This record concerns one T cell receptor (beta chain) sequence. The data originate from a study of blood T cell repertoires in COVID-19. The wider study: Material from acute and convalescent COVID-19 was sourced from the United States, Italy and Spain. In each case, the material was cDNA or gDNA derived from T cells, B-cell-depleted T cells, or PBMCs.

The CDR3 totals 12 residues. From germline, CDR1 is SEHNR and CDR2 FQNEAQ (reference sequence). Trimming removed 8 bases from V and 2 bases from J; junction bases left unmatched: 3. In the authors' workflow: Researchers report that nucleated cell counts were estimated from reference gene primer amplification. Sequenced by immunoSEQ multiplex PCR; TCRdb stores in-frame clones only, minus some. Clone size and V and J calls were adopted from that table, with D and trimming inferred from the DNA. The sample includes approximately 130,000 clones, over 60% of them seen just once. The TCR comes from a human donor in a cohort sampled during active COVID-19. Sequencing was carried out using peripheral blood. The chain links TRBV7-9 to TRBJ2-7, with 7 bases matching TRBD2. The CDR3 DNA sequence: TGTGCCAGCTCCGGGACTACCTACGAGCAGTACTTC. Translated, it gives CASSGTTYEQYF.